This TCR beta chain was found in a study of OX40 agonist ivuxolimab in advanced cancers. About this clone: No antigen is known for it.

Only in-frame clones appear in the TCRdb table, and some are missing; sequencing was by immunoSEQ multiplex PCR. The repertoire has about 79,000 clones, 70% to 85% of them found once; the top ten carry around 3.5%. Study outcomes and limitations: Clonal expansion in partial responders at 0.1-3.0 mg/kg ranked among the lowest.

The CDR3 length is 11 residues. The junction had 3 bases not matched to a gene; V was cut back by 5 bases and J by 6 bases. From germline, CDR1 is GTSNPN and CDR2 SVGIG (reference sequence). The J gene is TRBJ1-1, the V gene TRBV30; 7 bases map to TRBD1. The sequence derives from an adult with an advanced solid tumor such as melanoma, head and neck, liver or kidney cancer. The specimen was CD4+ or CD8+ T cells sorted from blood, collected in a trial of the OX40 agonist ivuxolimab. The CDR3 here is CAWEGQSEAFF. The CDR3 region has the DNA TGTGCCTGGGAGGGACAGTCTGAAGCTTTCTTT.